Listed below are T cell receptor beta chains from one sample, sequenced in a study of OX40 agonist ivuxolimab in advanced cancers. This table comes from immunoSEQ multiplex PCR, and its TCRdb copy is limited to in-frame clones, with some not included. The table has roughly 66,000 clones, around 83% seen once. The sequencing used CD4+ or CD8+ T cells sorted from blood, collected in a trial of the OX40 agonist ivuxolimab. The receptors come from an adult with an advanced solid tumor such as melanoma, head and neck, liver or kidney cancer. Both conserved end residues are part of each CDR3. A D gene is named only where the DNA matches it firmly. The size of a clone is reported for some rows only, either as once, few or many, or as a class for expanded clones.

v_call	j_call	d_call	clone_size	cdr3_aa	cdr3_nt
TRBV4-2	TRBJ2-2	TRBD1	-	CASSQAGRQGSNTGELFF	TGTGCCAGCAGCCAAGCGGGGAGACAGGGATCGAACACCGGGGAGCTGTTTTTT
TRBV7-2	TRBJ2-2	-	-	CASSLESGSGTGELFF	TGTGCCAGCAGCTTAGAATCGGGGTCGGGCACCGGGGAGCTGTTTTTT
TRBV7-2	TRBJ2-7	-	-	CASSAYGLGAASYEQYF	TGTGCCAGCAGCGCTTACGGATTAGGGGCAGCTTCCTACGAGCAGTACTTC
TRBV19	TRBJ2-3	-	-	CATGRATDTQYF	TGTGCCACAGGCAGGGCTACAGATACGCAGTATTTT
TRBV18	TRBJ2-2	TRBD1	-	CASSPRQGVAGELFF	TGTGCCAGCTCACCGAGACAGGGGGTGGCCGGGGAGCTGTTTTTT
TRBV5-1	TRBJ2-1	TRBD2	once	CASSGTSRGSYNEQFF	TGCGCCAGCAGCGGGACTAGCAGGGGATCCTACAATGAGCAGTTCTTC
TRBV7-2	TRBJ2-7	TRBD1	-	CASSLRVGQHYEQYF	TGTGCCAGCAGCTTACGCGTGGGACAGCACTACGAGCAGTACTTC
TRBV30	TRBJ1-6	-	-	CAWSGTGQGLHF	TGTGCCTGGAGTGGTACAGGCCAGGGGCTCCACTTT
TRBV5-6	TRBJ2-7	-	-	CASSLSGYEQYF	TGTGCCAGCAGCTTGTCCGGGTACGAGCAGTACTTC
TRBV10-3	TRBJ2-2	TRBD2	-	CATVQRENTGELFF	TGTGCCACCGTACAGCGGGAGAACACCGGGGAGCTGTTTTTT
TRBV5-1	TRBJ1-1	TRBD1	-	CASSSSDRGLGEAFF	TGCGCCAGCAGCTCATCCGACAGGGGGCTCGGTGAAGCTTTCTTT
TRBV19	TRBJ1-3	-	once	CASSGLAGNTIYF	TGTGCCAGTAGTGGTCTGGCCGGAAACACCATATATTTT
TRBV11-2	TRBJ1-2	-	-	CASSSEMNGYTF	TGTGCCAGCAGCTCCGAGATGAATGGCTACACCTTC
TRBV7-8	TRBJ1-2	TRBD1	-	CASSLAGQGRGDYGYTF	TGTGCCAGCAGCTTAGCGGGACAGGGGCGGGGGGACTATGGCTACACCTTC
TRBV7-2	TRBJ2-6	TRBD1	-	CASSRDRAGANVLTF	TGTGCCAGCAGCCGAGACAGGGCTGGGGCCAACGTCCTGACTTTC
TRBV7-2	TRBJ2-3	TRBD1	-	CASSTVTGVGTDTQYF	TGTGCCAGCAGCACCGTGACAGGGGTTGGCACAGATACGCAGTATTTT
TRBV9	TRBJ2-1	TRBD2	-	CASSLSWGGNEQFF	TGTGCCAGCAGCCTGAGTTGGGGGGGCAATGAGCAGTTCTTC
TRBV5-1	TRBJ2-5	-	-	CASSFDNYQETQYF	TGCGCCAGCAGTTTCGACAATTACCAAGAGACCCAGTACTTC
TRBV5-5	TRBJ2-7	-	-	CASSLEPTGTTYEQYF	TGTGCCAGCAGCTTGGAACCAACGGGGACCACCTACGAGCAGTACTTC
TRBV13	TRBJ2-2	TRBD2	-	CASSFYLAGGYGELFF	TGTGCCAGCAGCTTTTACCTAGCGGGAGGATACGGGGAGCTGTTTTTT
TRBV7-8	TRBJ2-1	-	-	CASSSRDFSLYNEQFF	TGTGCCAGCAGCTCTCGGGATTTCTCCCTATACAATGAGCAGTTCTTC
TRBV7-2	TRBJ2-5	TRBD1	-	CASSDRGTQETQYF	TGTGCCAGCAGCGACAGGGGGACCCAAGAGACCCAGTACTTC